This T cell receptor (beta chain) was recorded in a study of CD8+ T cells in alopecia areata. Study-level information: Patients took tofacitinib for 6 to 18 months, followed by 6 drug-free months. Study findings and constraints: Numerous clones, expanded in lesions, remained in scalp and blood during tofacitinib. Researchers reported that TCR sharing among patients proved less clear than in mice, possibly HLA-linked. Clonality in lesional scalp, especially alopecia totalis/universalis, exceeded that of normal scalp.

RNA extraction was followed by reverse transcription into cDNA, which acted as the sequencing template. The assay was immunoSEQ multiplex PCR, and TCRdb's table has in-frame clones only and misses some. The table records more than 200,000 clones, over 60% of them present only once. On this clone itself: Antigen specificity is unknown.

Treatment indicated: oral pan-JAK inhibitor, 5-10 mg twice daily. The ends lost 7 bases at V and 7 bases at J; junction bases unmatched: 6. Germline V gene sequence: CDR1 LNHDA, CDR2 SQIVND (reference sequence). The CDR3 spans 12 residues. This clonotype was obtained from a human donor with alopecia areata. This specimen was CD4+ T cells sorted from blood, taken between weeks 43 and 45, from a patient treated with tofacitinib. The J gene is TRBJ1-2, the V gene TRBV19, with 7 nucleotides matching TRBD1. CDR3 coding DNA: TGTGCCAGTAATGACAGGGTCGGTGGCTACACCTTC. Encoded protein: CASNDRVGGYTF.